This T cell receptor beta chain was recorded in a study of graft-versus-host responses after intestinal transplantation. For the study at large: Transplant recipients had multivisceral, liver-intestinal, or isolated intestinal grafts. Each patient got anti-thymocyte globulin induction, then tacrolimus and steroids for approximately three years. Study-level findings and limits: Maximum circulating GvH clone levels tracked with early post-transplant HvG decreases. Investigators detected GvH clones in recipient marrow, with some emerging earlier in ileum or blood.

Per the germline V gene, CDR1 is SGHTA and CDR2 is FQGNSA. The CDR3 contains 17 residues. Between the trimmed V and J ends, which lost 4 bases and 1 base, there was a span of 18 bases. A remark on this clone: Its cognate antigen is unknown.

Generated by immunoSEQ multiplex PCR, the TCRdb table keeps only in-frame clones and is missing some. Among more than 95,000 clones listed, over 75% were seen once. The chain has TRBV7-2 and TRBJ2-3; D might be TRBD1 or TRBD2, each matching 5 bases. Source: unstimulated CD4+ T cells sorted from spleen or lymph node cells, taken before intestinal transplant. The receptor was derived from a human donor who received an intestinal transplant. CDR3 residues: CASSSPRQSRGTDTQYF. Written as DNA, the CDR3 is TGTGCCAGCAGCTCGCCAAGACAGTCGAGGGGCACAGATACGCAGTATTTT. Full variable domain (rest looked up from reference TRBV7-2 and TRBJ2-3): GAGVSQSPSNKVTEKGKDVELRCDPISGHTALYWYRQSLGQGLEFLIYFQGNSAPDKSGLPSDRFSAERTGGSVSTLTIQRTQQEDSAVYLCASSSPRQSRGTDTQYFGPGTRLTVL.